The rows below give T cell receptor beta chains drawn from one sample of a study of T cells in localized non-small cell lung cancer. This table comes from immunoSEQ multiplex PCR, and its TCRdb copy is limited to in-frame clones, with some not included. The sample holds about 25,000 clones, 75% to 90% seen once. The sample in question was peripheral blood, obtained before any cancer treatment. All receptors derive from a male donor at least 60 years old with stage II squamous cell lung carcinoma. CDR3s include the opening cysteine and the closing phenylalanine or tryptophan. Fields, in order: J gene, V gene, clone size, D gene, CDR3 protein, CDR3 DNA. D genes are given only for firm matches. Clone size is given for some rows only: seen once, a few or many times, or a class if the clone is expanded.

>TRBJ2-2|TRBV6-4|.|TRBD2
CASTPDGTRPGELFF
TGTGCCAGCACCCCAGACGGGACTAGGCCCGGGGAGCTGTTTTTT
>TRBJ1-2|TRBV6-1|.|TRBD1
CASERRQGQDYGYTF
TGTGCCAGCGAACGGAGACAGGGGCAGGACTATGGCTACACCTTC
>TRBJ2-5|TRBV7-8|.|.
CASSLGTGRETQYF
TGTGCCAGCAGCTTAGGAACGGGGCGAGAGACCCAGTACTTC
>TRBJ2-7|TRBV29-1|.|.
CSVDVSGEQYF
TGCAGCGTTGACGTCTCGGGGGAGCAGTACTTC
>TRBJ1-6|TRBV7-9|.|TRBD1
CASGGQGTSPLHF
TGTGCCAGCGGGGGACAGGGGACTTCACCCCTCCACTTT
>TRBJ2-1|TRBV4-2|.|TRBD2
CASSQTGTSANEQFF
TGTGCCAGCAGCCAGACCGGGACTAGCGCCAATGAGCAGTTCTTC
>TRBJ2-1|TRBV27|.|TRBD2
CASRGAGGFYNEQFF
TGTGCCAGCAGGGGAGCGGGGGGGTTCTACAATGAGCAGTTCTTC
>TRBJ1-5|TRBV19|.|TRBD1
CASSIRGTGYSNQPQHF
TGTGCCAGTAGTATTAGAGGGACAGGTTATAGCAATCAGCCCCAGCATTTT
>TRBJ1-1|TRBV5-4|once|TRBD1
CASSPPGGPNTEAFF
TGTGCCAGCAGCCCTCCAGGGGGCCCGAACACTGAAGCTTTCTTT
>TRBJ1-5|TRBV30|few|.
CAAQVGTTNQPQHF
TGTGCCGCCCAAGTTGGGACAACGAATCAGCCCCAGCATTTT
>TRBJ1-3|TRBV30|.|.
CAWRGSGLSGNTIYF
TGTGCCTGGAGGGGATCAGGCCTCTCTGGAAACACCATATATTTT
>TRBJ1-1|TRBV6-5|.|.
CASSYYGGYTEAFF
TGTGCCAGCAGCTATTACGGGGGTTACACTGAAGCTTTCTTT
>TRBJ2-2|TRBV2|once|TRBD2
CASSFGTSGRRGTGELFF
TGTGCCAGCAGTTTTGGGACTAGCGGGAGAAGAGGCACCGGGGAGCTGTTTTTT
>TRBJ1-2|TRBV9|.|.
CASAGDGANYGYTF
TGTGCCAGCGCGGGGGACGGCGCTAACTATGGCTACACCTTC
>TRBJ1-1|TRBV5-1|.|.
CASSSNTEAFF
TGCGCCAGCAGCTCGAACACTGAAGCTTTCTTT
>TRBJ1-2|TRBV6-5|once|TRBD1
CASSATGAEGYTF
TGTGCCAGCAGCGCTACAGGGGCGGAGGGCTACACCTTC
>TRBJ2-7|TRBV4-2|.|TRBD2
CASSQGEGSYEQYF
TGTGCCAGCAGCCAAGGGGAGGGCTCCTACGAGCAGTACTTC
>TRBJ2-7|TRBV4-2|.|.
CASSQDFDSYEQYF
TGTGCCAGCAGCCAAGACTTCGACTCCTACGAGCAGTACTTC
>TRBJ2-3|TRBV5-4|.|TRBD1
CASSQGQGTDTQYF
TGTGCCAGCAGCCAGGGACAGGGAACAGATACGCAGTATTTT
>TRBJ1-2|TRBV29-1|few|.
CSVGEYGYTF
TGCAGCGTTGGAGAGTATGGCTACACCTTC
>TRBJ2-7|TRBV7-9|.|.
CASRLLTPLEQYF
TGTGCCAGCAGACTACTTACCCCCCTCGAGCAGTACTTC
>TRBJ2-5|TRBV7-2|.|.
CASSLGPQETQYF
TGTGCCAGCAGCTTAGGACCTCAGGAGACCCAGTACTTC
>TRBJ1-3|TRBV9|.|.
CASSVDARGAGNTIYF
TGTGCCAGCAGCGTAGATGCCAGGGGAGCGGGAAACACCATATATTTT
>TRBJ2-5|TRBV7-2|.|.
CASSLLAPFSSKTQYF
TGTGCCAGCAGCTTACTAGCGCCCTTCTCTTCAAAGACCCAGTACTTC
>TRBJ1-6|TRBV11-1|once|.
CASSSLGSPLHF
TGTGCCAGCAGCTCCCTCGGATCGCCCCTCCACTTT